This T cell receptor (beta chain) was observed in a study of beta chain features in type 1 diabetes. As for the study in general: Cells sorted and examined across all samples totaled approximately 100,000,000. General observations from the study: Patients with Type 1 diabetes showed moderately but significantly shorter TCRB CDR3s in all four CD4+ subsets. Patients with type 1 diabetes carried fewer insertions and had more deletions at their VDJ junctions.

TCRB transcripts that were expressed got sequenced, as all of the isolated RNA had been reverse transcribed. Measured with immunoSEQ multiplex PCR; TCRdb has only the in-frame clones, and not every one. The table includes 200,000 to 250,000 clones, 11% detected once. On this clone: The target antigen is unknown.

The V gene's germline CDR1 is MNHEY and CDR2 SVGAGI. The CDR3 is made up of 15 amino acids. With 6 bases removed from V and 0 bases from J, the gap between germline ends came to 12 bases. Sequencing input: central memory CD4+ T cells from blood. The source of this sequence is a man aged 18 to 29 in good health. This sequence joins TRBV6-5 and TRBJ1-5; no clear D gene. CDR3 region: CASSAETYSNQPQHF. The CDR3 nucleotides are TGTGCCAGCAGCGCAGAGACCTATAGCAATCAGCCCCAGCATTTT.